This TCR beta chain was obtained from a study of T cells in Graves' hyperthyroidism and ophthalmopathy. This CDR3 comprises 14 residues. The V gene lost 1 base and the J gene lost 1 base, with 7 bases spanning the gap. The V gene's germline CDR1 is MNHEY and CDR2 SMNVEV (reference sequence). The TCR beta CDR3 regions underwent amplification using RNA transcripts as the source. HTBI primers were employed in a first-round RT-PCR of the TCR CDR3. TCRdb re-analysed the multiplex PCR reads in MiXCR, keeping a single row per CDR3 protein. Seen here are tens of thousands of distinct CDR3 sequences, around 53% observed once, and the top ten hold approximately 3.3%. This clonotype was detected ten times or more.

The chain combines TRBV27 with TRBJ1-1; no firm D call. Source material: blood. The clonotype was recovered from a woman aged 55-70 years with Graves' ophthalmopathy. The CDR3 loop is CASSLYRKNTEAFF. Here the CDR3 DNA reads TGTGCCAGCAGTTTATACCGGAAGAACACTGAAGCTTTCTTT.